These 8 T cell receptor beta chains share one sample of origin, sequenced in a study of Ad26.COV2.S vaccination and SARS-CoV-2 variants. Treatment of the sample: about 20 received Ad26.COV2.S at low or high dose, single or two shots; roughly five received placebo; per-sample allocation not given. Following the first vaccine or placebo injection, samples were taken on day 63. The method was immunoSEQ multiplex PCR; TCRdb's version includes in-frame clones alone and lacks a portion of them. The sample lists around 300,000 clones, roughly 90% occurring once. The specimen was peripheral blood, collected in a trial of Ad26.COV2.S vaccine versus placebo. The source is a person aged 18-60 years who received the Ad26.COV2.S COVID-19 vaccine or a placebo.

The rearrangement links TRBV7-2 to TRBJ1-5, with D possibly TRBD1 on 5 matching bases. Germline V CDR1 and CDR2: SGHTA, FQGNSA. The ends were cut back, 3 bases at V and 7 bases at J, with 16 bases in the middle. The length of the CDR3 is 15 residues. The CDR3 loop reads CASSLGSGQGQPQHF. DNA for the CDR3: TGTGCCAGCAGCTTGGGGTCGGGGCAGGGACAGCCCCAGCATTTT. The full variable domain, with the rest looked up from reference TRBV7-2 and TRBJ1-5, is GAGVSQSPSNKVTEKGKDVELRCDPISGHTALYWYRQSLGQGLEFLIYFQGNSAPDKSGLPSDRFSAERTGGSVSTLTIQRTQQEDSAVYLCASSLGSGQGQPQHFGDGTRLSIL.

The chain is built from TRBV4-1 and TRBJ2-4, with D tentatively TRBD2 (5 bases). This CDR3 region has 15 residues. The germline V and J ends were trimmed by 3 bases and 5 bases, with 14 bases remaining between them. CDR1 is MGHRA and CDR2 is YSYEKL in the germline V gene. DNA of the CDR3: TGCGCCAGCAGCCAGGTGGGCCCCGGGGAAAACATTCAGTACTTC. It codes for CASSQVGPGENIQYF.

This clone was observed a handful of times. This chain joins TRBV19 and TRBJ1-1; a possible D gene is TRBD1 (5 bases). The CDR3 is 14 amino acids. The germline CDR1 and CDR2 sequences are LNHDA and SQIVND (reference sequence). The V and J ends lost 7 bases and 6 bases respectively, with 18 bases between them. CDR3 in amino acids: CASTYRSGRSEAFF. In DNA form, the CDR3 reads TGTGCCAGTACCTACAGATCAGGGAGGTCTGAAGCTTTCTTT.

The gene calls are TRBV18 and TRBJ2-7; D call uncertain. The CDR3 covers 14 residues. V was shortened by 4 bases and J by 3 bases, with 13 bases between the two germline ends. Germline CDR1 KGHSH, CDR2 LQKENI. The CDR3 region is CASSQTSNGYEQYF. CDR3 sequence (DNA): TGTGCCAGCTCACAGACATCTAATGGCTACGAGCAGTACTTC.

The chain is built from TRBV29-1 and TRBJ2-5; D not certain. In germline, CDR1 is SQVTM, CDR2 ANQGSEA. This CDR3 is 13 amino acids long. The V end lost 3 bases, the J end lost 9 bases, and 17 bases lay between the germline ends. The CDR3, as DNA: TGCAGCGTTGATAGAACAGACTTTGGGGCCCAGTACTTC. This encodes CSVDRTDFGAQYF.

The chain carries TRBV5-1 and TRBJ2-5; TRBD1 agrees at 8 bases. The CDR3 length is 12 residues. Germline CDR1 is SGHRS and CDR2 is YFSETQ. The trim removed 4 bases at V and 7 bases at J, leaving 3 bases unmatched. The CDR3 is CASSLQGATQYF. In DNA, the CDR3 is TGCGCCAGCAGCCTCCAGGGGGCGACCCAGTACTTC.

A single count supports this clone. The rearrangement joins TRBV7-8 to TRBJ2-7, with D perhaps assigned TRBD1 or TRBD2 (5 bases each). This CDR3 is built from 16 residues. Trimming took 2 bases from V and 6 from J, leaving 20 bases between them. Germline V gene lookup returns CDR1 SGHVS and CDR2 FQNEAQ. The CDR3 DNA sequence: TGTGCCAGCAGCTTATGGGTCCAGGGCGGGTCCCGCGAGCAGTACTTC. It is translated as CASSLWVQGGSREQYF.

The CDR3 loop is CASSPRGTGQTYEQYF. CDR3 nucleotide sequence: TGTGCCAGCAGCCCCCGTGGGACAGGACAAACCTACGAGCAGTACTTC. This chain connects TRBV14 to TRBJ2-7; 8 nucleotides match TRBD1. The length of the CDR3 is 16 residues. Trimming at V came to 4 bases and at J to 2 bases, leaving 10 bases not matched to a gene. In germline, CDR1 is SGHDN, CDR2 FVKESK.